This note documents a single TCR beta chain sequence. Primers included in the PCR were 60 Vbeta and 13 Jbeta primers. Method: immunoSEQ multiplex PCR; TCRdb's copy keeps in-frame clones and lacks some. The sample yields approximately 77,000 clones, roughly two thirds seen once. The sample is drawn from a study of cytomegalovirus exposure and HLA in healthy donors. The receptor comes from a man in his 60s in good health and CMV-seropositive. The sample taken for sequencing was PBMCs.

The CDR3 protein is CAWTAGTATYEQYF. CDR3 in DNA: TGTGCCTGGACGGCCGGGACAGCAACCTACGAGCAGTACTTC. The V gene is TRBV30, the J gene TRBJ2-7; 7 bases fit TRBD1. The CDR3 runs 14 residues. The V and J ends lost 4 bases and 2 bases, in that order; junction bases with no gene match: 8. Germline lookup yields CDR1 GTSNPN and CDR2 SVGIG (reference sequence).